Below, 14 T cell receptor beta chains from the same sample are listed, as sequenced in a study of tumor-infiltrating lymphocytes in localized non-small cell lung cancer. Measured with immunoSEQ multiplex PCR; TCRdb has only the in-frame clones, and not every one. The sample records fewer than 20,000 clones, approximately 70% being singletons. The sequencing input was lung tumor tissue. All receptors derive from a human donor with non-small cell lung cancer.

This clone has a single count. The V gene is TRBV7-8, the J gene TRBJ1-3, with TRBD1 identical over 11 bases. Germline CDR1 reads SGHVS; CDR2 reads FQNEAQ. V gave up 3 bases and J gave up 3 bases; unmatched junction bases: 4. This CDR3 has 16 residues. CDR3 bases: TGTGCCAGCAGCTTCCGGGACAGGGGGTTTGGAAACACCATATATTTT. Translating gives CASSFRDRGFGNTIYF.

The rearrangement links TRBV21-1 to TRBJ2-5; TRBD1 reflects the table's D call only, with no check against the DNA. TRBV21-1 is given as a pseudogene. The CDR3 is 15 amino acids. CDR3 nucleotides: TGTGCCAGCAGCAAATGGGCCAGTCGTATGGAGACCCAGTACTTC. It translates to CASSKWASRMETQYF.

CDR3 bases: TGTGCCAGCAGTTCGACAGGGGGGGCACGCGAGCAGTACTTC. Amino acid sequence: CASSSTGGAREQYF. The chain has TRBV6-5 and TRBJ2-7, with TRBD1 identical over 9 bases. CDR1 is MNHEY and CDR2 is SVGAGI in the germline V gene. The CDR3 runs to 14 residues. J gave up 6 bases and V 4 bases, and 7 bases lay outside the gene matches.

This chain uses TRBV6-5 with TRBJ1-2, with TRBD1 identical over 10 bases. J gave up 5 bases and V 5 bases, and 8 bases lay outside the gene matches. The germline V gene encodes CDR1 MNHEY and CDR2 SVGAGI. The CDR3 length is 15 residues. CDR3 sequence (DNA): TGTGCCAGCAGTCTGGGACAGGGGTTCCGATATGGCTACACCTTC. It yields the protein CASSLGQGFRYGYTF.

The chain links TRBV19 to TRBJ2-3, with D perhaps assigned TRBD1 or TRBD2 (5 bases each). The germline V gene has CDR1 LNHDA and CDR2 SQIVND (reference sequence). Trimming removed 2 bases at V and 4 bases at J, with 13 bases between. The CDR3 spans 15 residues. The CDR3 DNA reads TGTGCCAGTAGTATATCCGGGGCCGGTGCAGATACGCAGTATTTT. Its translation is CASSISGAGADTQYF.

This chain connects TRBV27 to TRBJ1-4; D uncertain. V was clipped by 7 bases and J by 2 bases, with 2 bases between them. The germline CDR1 and CDR2 sequences are MNHEY and SMNVEV (reference sequence). The CDR3 covers 11 residues. For the CDR3, the DNA is TGTGCCAGCAAGACTAATGAAAAACTGTTTTTT. As protein: CASKTNEKLFF.

This sequence joins TRBV28 and TRBJ1-2; D not resolved. CDR1 and CDR2 (germline): MDHEN, SYDVKM. Trimming stripped 5 bases from V and 0 bases from J, with 16 bases between. This CDR3 has 16 amino acids. The DNA of the CDR3 is TGTGCCAGCAGTACCCTCCCCCCGCGAACTAACTATGGCTACACCTTC. Translation: CASSTLPPRTNYGYTF.

This rearrangement joins TRBV14 to TRBJ2-7, with 9 bases that match TRBD2. CDR1 SGHDN and CDR2 FVKESK come from the germline V gene. The CDR3 is 14 amino acids. J was trimmed by 3 bases and V by 4 bases; bases with no gene match: 4. The CDR3 nucleotides are TGTGCCAGCAGCCCGGGACTAGCCCTCTACGAGCAGTACTTC. This sequence encodes CASSPGLALYEQYF.

This rearrangement joins TRBV9 to TRBJ1-4; no firm D call. This CDR3 comprises 15 residues. With 0 bases removed from V and 0 bases from J, the gap between germline ends came to 6 bases. Germline-derived CDR1 and CDR2 are SGDLS and YYNGEE. The CDR3 protein is CASSVDGSTNEKLFF. CDR3 DNA: TGTGCCAGCAGCGTAGACGGATCAACTAATGAAAAACTGTTTTTT.

This clone has more than one count but fewer than ten. This rearrangement joins TRBV6-1 to TRBJ1-4, with 8 positions matching TRBD1. J lost 3 bases, V lost 3 bases, and 3 bases had no gene match. Germline-derived CDR1 and CDR2 are MNHNS and SASEGT. The CDR3 contains 15 residues. The CDR3 here is CASSDPGQANEKLFF. The CDR3 nucleotides read TGTGCCAGCAGTGACCCGGGACAGGCTAATGAAAAACTGTTTTTT.

This clone occurred once. The chain couples TRBV30 to TRBJ2-3; D tentatively fits TRBD1 or TRBD2 (5 bases each). The V end was cut by 2 bases, the J end by 5 bases, with 20 bases between. The CDR3 covers 16 residues. Germline lookup yields CDR1 GTSNPN and CDR2 SVGIG (reference sequence). Here the CDR3 DNA reads TGTGCCTGGAGTCGACTCTCCGGGACCGCCAAAGATACGCAGTATTTT. It is translated as CAWSRLSGTAKDTQYF. The full variable domain, completed using reference TRBV30 and TRBJ2-3, is SQTIHQWPATLVQPVGSPLSLECTVEGTSNPNLYWYRQAAGRGLQLLFYSVGIGQISSEVPQNLSASRPQDRQFILSSKKLLLSDSGFYLCAWSRLSGTAKDTQYFGPGTRLTVL.

This clone has just a few counts. The V gene is TRBV30, the J gene TRBJ1-5; unclear D gene. Trimming took off 5 bases at V and 3 bases at J, with 11 bases between the two ends. Looked up from germline, CDR1 is GTSNPN and CDR2 is SVGIG (reference sequence). The CDR3 length is 13 residues. CDR3 protein: CAWAALDNQPQHF. DNA for the CDR3: TGTGCCTGGGCTGCTCTAGACAATCAGCCCCAGCATTTT. Filled out from reference TRBV30 and TRBJ1-5, the complete variable domain reads SQTIHQWPATLVQPVGSPLSLECTVEGTSNPNLYWYRQAAGRGLQLLFYSVGIGQISSEVPQNLSASRPQDRQFILSSKKLLLSDSGFYLCAWAALDNQPQHFGDGTRLSIL.

The chain joins TRBV7-9 to TRBJ2-1, with D possibly being TRBD2 (6 bases). Germline V gene data show CDR1 as SEHNR and CDR2 as FQNEAQ (reference sequence). The CDR3 covers 15 residues. The germline V and J ends were trimmed by 2 bases and 7 bases, with 15 bases remaining between them. The DNA for the CDR3 is TGTGCCAGCAGCTTACGTGTGGGAGGTGGAAATGAGCAGTTCTTC. Its protein product is CASSLRVGGGNEQFF.

The gene calls are TRBV9 and TRBJ2-2; no clear D. The CDR3 runs to 14 residues. V was trimmed by 2 bases and J by 3 bases, leaving 8 bases between them. The germline CDR1 and CDR2 sequences are SGDLS and YYNGEE. CDR3 bases: TGTGCCAGCAGCGTCCGGGCCGACACCGGGGAGCTGTTTTTT. Protein sequence: CASSVRADTGELFF.